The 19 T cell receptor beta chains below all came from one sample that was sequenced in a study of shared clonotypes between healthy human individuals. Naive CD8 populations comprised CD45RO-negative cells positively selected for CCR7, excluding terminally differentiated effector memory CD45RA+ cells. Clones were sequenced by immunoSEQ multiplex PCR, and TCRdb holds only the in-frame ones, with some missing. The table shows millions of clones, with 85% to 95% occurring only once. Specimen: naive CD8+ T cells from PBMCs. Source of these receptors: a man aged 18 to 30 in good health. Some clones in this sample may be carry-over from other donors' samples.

The CDR3 DNA is TGTGCCAGCAGCAAGACAGGCGCTCAAGAGACCCAGTACTTC. It codes for CASSKTGAQETQYF. The V call is TRBV9, the J call TRBJ2-5; perhaps TRBD1 as D (6 bases). CDR1 is SGDLS, CDR2 YYNGEE, per germline. V was cut by 4 bases and J by 2 bases, with 12 bases left in between. The CDR3 consists of 14 residues.

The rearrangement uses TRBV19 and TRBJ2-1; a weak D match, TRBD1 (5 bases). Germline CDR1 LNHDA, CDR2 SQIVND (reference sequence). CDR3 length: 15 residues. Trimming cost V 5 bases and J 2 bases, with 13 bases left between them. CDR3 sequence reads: CASSPDMGPYNEQFF. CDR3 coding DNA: TGTGCCAGTAGTCCAGACATGGGGCCCTACAATGAGCAGTTCTTC.

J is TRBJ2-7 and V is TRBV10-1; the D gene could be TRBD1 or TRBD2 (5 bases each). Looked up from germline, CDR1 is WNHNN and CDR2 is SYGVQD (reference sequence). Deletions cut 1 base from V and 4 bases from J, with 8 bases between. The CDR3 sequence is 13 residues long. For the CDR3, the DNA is TGCGCCAGCAGTGAGTGGGGGAAGTACGAGCAGTACTTC. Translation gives CASSEWGKYEQYF.

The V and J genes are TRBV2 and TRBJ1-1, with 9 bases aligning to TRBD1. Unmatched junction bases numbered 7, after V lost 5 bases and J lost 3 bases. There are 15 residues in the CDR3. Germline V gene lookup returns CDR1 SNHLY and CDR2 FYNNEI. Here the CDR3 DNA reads TGTGCCAGCAGTATGCGGGACAGGGCGTACACTGAAGCTTTCTTT. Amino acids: CASSMRDRAYTEAFF.

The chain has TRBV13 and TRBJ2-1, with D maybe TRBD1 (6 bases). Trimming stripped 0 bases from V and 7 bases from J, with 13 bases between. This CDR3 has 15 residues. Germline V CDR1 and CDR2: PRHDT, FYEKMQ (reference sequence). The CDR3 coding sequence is TGTGCCAGCAGCTTAGGTAGGGGGAGTAGAAATGAGCAGTTCTTC. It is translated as CASSLGRGSRNEQFF.

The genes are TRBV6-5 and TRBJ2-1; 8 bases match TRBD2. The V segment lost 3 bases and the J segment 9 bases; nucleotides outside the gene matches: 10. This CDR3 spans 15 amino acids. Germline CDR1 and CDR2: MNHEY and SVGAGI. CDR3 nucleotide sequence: TGTGCCAGCAGTTATGTCGACGGGAGGGCTGTTGAGCAGTTCTTC. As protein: CASSYVDGRAVEQFF.

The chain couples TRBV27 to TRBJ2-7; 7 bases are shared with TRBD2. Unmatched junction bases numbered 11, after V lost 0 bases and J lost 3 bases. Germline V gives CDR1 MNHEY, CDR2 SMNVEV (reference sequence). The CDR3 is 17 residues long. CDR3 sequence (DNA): TGTGCCAGCAGTTTATCTGGCCAAGGGCGGGAGCTCTACGAGCAGTACTTC. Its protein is CASSLSGQGRELYEQYF.

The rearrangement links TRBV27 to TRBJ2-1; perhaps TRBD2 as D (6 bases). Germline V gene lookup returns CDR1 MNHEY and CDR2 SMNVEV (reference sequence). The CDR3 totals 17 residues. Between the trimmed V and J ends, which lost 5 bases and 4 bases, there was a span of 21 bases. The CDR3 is CASSLTNPGLRYNEQFF. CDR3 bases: TGTGCCAGCAGTCTAACCAATCCGGGACTCAGATACAATGAGCAGTTCTTC.

This CDR3 reads CASSPMRLAGVRGSYNEQFF. The CDR3 DNA follows: TGTGCCAGCAGCCCTATGAGGCTAGCGGGAGTCAGGGGCTCCTACAATGAGCAGTTCTTC. The chain recombines TRBV28 with TRBJ2-1; TRBD2 matches 10 bases. V shed 6 bases and J 0 bases; nucleotides not matched to a gene: 17. CDR3 size: 20 residues. Germline V CDR1 and CDR2: MDHEN, SYDVKM.

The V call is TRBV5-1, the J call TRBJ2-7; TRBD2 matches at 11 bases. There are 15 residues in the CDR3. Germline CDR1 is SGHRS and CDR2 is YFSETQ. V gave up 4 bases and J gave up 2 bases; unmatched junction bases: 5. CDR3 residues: CASSLLSGRAYEQYF. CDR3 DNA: TGCGCCAGCAGCCTGCTTAGCGGGAGGGCCTACGAGCAGTACTTC.

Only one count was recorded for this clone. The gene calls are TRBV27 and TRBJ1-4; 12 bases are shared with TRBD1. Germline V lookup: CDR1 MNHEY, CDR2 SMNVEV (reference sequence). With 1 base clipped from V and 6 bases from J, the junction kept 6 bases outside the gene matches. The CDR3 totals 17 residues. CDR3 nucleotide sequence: TGTGCCAGCAGTTTATTGGGGACAGGGGGCGCCGATGAAAAACTGTTTTTT. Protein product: CASSLLGTGGADEKLFF. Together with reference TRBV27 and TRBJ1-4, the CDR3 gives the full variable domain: EAQVTQNPRYLITVTGKKLTVTCSQNMNHEYMSWYRQDPGLGLRQIYYSMNVEVTDKGDVPEGYKVSRKEKRNFPLILESPSPNQTSLYFCASSLLGTGGADEKLFFGSGTQLSVL.

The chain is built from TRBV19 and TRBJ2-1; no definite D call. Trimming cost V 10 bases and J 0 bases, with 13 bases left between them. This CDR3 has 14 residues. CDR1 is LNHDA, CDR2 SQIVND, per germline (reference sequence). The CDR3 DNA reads TGTGCCACCACGGATCCGGGCTCCTACAATGAGCAGTTCTTC. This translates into CATTDPGSYNEQFF.

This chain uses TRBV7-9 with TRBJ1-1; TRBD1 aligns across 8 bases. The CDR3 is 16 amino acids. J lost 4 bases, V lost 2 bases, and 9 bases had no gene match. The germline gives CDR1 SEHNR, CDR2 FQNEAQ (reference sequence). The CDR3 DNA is TGTGCCAGCAGCTTAAGGGCAGGGGGCATTGGCACTGAAGCTTTCTTT. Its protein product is CASSLRAGGIGTEAFF.

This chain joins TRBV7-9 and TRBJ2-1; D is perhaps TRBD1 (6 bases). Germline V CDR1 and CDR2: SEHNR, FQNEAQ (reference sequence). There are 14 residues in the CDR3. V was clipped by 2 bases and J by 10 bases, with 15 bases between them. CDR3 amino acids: CASSLKFVGHEQFF. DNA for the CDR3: TGTGCCAGCAGCTTAAAATTCGTGGGACACGAGCAGTTCTTC. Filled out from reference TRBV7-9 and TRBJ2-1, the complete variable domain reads DTGVSQNPRHKITKRGQNVTFRCDPISEHNRLYWYRQTLGQGPEFLTYFQNEAQLEKSRLLSDRFSAERPKGSFSTLEIQRTEQGDSAMYLCASSLKFVGHEQFFGPGTRLTVL.

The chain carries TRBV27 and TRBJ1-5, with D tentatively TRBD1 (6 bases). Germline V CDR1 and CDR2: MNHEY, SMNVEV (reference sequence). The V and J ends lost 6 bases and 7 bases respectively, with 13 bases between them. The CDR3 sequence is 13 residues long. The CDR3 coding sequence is TGTGCCAGCAGATGGACAGCCGGACAGCCCCAGCATTTT. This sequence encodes CASRWTAGQPQHF.

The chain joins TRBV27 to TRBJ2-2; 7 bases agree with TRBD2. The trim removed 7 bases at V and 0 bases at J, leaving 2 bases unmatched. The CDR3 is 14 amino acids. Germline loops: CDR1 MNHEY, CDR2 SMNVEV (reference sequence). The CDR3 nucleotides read TGTGCCAGCATGGGGGGGACGAACACCGGGGAGCTGTTTTTT. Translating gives CASMGGTNTGELFF.

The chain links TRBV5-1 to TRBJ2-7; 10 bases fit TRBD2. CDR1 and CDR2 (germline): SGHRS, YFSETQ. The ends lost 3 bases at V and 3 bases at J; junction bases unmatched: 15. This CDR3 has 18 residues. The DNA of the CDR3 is TGCGCCAGCAGCTCGGAGGGAACCCTAGCGGGAGTACGCTACGAGCAGTACTTC. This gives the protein CASSSEGTLAGVRYEQYF.

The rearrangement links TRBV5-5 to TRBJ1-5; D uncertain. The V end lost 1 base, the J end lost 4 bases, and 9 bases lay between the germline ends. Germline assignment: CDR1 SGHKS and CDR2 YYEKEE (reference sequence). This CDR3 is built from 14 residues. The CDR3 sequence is CASSLLFVNQPQHF. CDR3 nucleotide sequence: TGTGCCAGCAGCTTGCTGTTCGTTAATCAGCCCCAGCATTTT.

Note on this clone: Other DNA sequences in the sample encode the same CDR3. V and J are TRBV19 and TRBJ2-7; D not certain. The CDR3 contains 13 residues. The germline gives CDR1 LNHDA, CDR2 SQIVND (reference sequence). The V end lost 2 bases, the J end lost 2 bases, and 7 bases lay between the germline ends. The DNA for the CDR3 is TGTGCCAGTAGTATAAGGCCGACCTACGAGCAGTACTTC. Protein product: CASSIRPTYEQYF.